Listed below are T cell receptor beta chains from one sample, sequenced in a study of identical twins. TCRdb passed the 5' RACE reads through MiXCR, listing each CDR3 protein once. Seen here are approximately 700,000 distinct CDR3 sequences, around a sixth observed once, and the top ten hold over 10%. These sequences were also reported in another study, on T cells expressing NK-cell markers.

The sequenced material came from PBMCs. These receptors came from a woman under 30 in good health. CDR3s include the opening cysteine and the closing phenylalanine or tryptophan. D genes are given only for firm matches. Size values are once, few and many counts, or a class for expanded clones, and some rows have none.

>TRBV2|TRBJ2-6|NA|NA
CASGRGASGANVLTF
TGTGCCAGCGGGCGCGGGGCCTCTGGGGCCAACGTCCTGACTTTC
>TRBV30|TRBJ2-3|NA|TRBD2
CAVRGGANPSTDTQYF
TGTGCCGTACGCGGGGGGGCGAACCCTAGCACAGATACGCAGTATTTT
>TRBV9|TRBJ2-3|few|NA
CASSASPVNTDTQYF
TGTGCCAGCAGTGCTAGCCCGGTGAACACAGATACGCAGTATTTT
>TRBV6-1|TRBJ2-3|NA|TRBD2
CASTKWGGSTDTQYF
TGTGCCAGCACCAAATGGGGGGGGTCCACAGATACGCAGTATTTT
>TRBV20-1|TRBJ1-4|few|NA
CSARKSNSNEKLFF
TGCAGTGCTAGAAAGAGCAACAGTAATGAAAAACTGTTTTTT
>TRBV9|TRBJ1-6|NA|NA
CASSVQGSPLHF
TGTGCCAGCAGCGTACAGGGTTCACCCCTCCACTTT
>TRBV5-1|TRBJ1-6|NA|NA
CASSLGGTLNSPLHF
TGCGCCAGCAGCTTGGGGGGGACACTTAATTCACCCCTCCACTTT
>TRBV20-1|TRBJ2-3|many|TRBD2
CSASGLAGTDTQYF
TGCAGTGCCTCGGGACTAGCAGGCACAGATACGCAGTATTTT
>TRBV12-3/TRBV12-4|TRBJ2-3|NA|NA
CASSWPTDTQYF
TGTGCCAGCAGTTGGCCCACAGATACGCAGTATTTT
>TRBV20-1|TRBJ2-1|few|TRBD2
CSARDPGTSGGVYNEQFF
TGCAGTGCTAGAGATCCTGGGACTAGCGGGGGGGTTTACAATGAGCAGTTCTTC
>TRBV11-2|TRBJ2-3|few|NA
CASSLVLRSAASTDTQYF
TGTGCCAGCAGCTTAGTCCTACGTTCGGCAGCTAGCACAGATACGCAGTATTTT
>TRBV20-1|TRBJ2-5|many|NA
CSVTRGSQETQYF
TGCAGTGTCACGAGGGGGTCCCAAGAGACCCAGTACTTC
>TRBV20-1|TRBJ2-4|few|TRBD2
CSAIRGDDIQYF
TGCAGTGCTATCCGGGGGGATGACATTCAGTACTTC
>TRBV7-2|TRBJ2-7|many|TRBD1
CASSWGQNYEQYF
TGTGCCAGCAGCTGGGGACAGAACTACGAGCAGTACTTC
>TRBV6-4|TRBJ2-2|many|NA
CASSDSDTGELFF
TGTGCCAGCAGTGACTCGGACACCGGGGAGCTGTTTTTT
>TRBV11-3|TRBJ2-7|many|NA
CASSSWYEQYF
TGTGCCAGCAGCTCCTGGTACGAGCAGTACTTC
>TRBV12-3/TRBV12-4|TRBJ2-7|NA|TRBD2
CASSWALRSGRPYEQYF
TGTGCCAGCAGTTGGGCCCTGCGGAGCGGGAGACCCTACGAGCAGTACTTC
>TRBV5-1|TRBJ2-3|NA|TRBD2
CASSLLAGAPTDTQYF
TGCGCCAGCAGCCTGCTAGCGGGGGCGCCCACAGATACGCAGTATTTT
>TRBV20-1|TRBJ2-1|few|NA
CSAHARGSYNEQFF
TGCAGTGCGCATGCTAGAGGCTCCTACAATGAGCAGTTCTTC
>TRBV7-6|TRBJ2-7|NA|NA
CASSLWAFQEQYF
TGTGCCAGCAGCTTGTGGGCCTTCCAAGAGCAGTACTTC
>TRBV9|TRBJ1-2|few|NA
CASSATGPGYTF
TGTGCCAGCAGCGCGACAGGTCCCGGCTACACCTTC
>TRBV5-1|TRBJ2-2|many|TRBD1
CASSGTGEKTGELFF
TGCGCCAGCAGCGGGACAGGGGAGAAGACCGGGGAGCTGTTTTTT
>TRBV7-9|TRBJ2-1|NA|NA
CASSLGLGNYNEQFF
TGTGCCAGCAGCTTAGGCTTGGGGAACTACAATGAGCAGTTCTTC
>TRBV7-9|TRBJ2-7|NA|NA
CASEEGNSYEQYF
TGTGCCAGCGAGGAGGGGAACTCCTACGAGCAGTACTTC
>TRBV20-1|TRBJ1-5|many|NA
CSAAGQWGSNQPQHF
TGCAGTGCTGCCGGACAGTGGGGAAGCAATCAGCCCCAGCATTTT
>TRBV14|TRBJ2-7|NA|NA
CASSQASRRYYEFSYEQYF
TGTGCCAGCAGCCAAGCTTCACGTCGGTATTACGAGTTCTCCTACGAGCAGTACTTC
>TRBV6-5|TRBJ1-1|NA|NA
CASRDRHTEAFF
TGTGCCAGCAGAGACAGGCACACTGAAGCTTTCTTT
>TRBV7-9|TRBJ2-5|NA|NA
CASRQSETQYF
TGTGCCAGCAGGCAATCAGAGACCCAGTACTTC
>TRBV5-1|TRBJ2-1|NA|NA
CASSLGSLYNEQFF
TGCGCCAGCAGCTTGGGTAGCCTCTACAATGAGCAGTTCTTC
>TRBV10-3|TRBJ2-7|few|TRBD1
CAIRRGQGFLSYEQYF
TGTGCCATCAGGCGCGGACAGGGCTTCCTTTCCTACGAGCAGTACTTC
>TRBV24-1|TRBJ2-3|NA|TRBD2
CATSDGTSGPTQYF
TGTGCCACCAGTGATGGCACTAGCGGACCTACGCAGTATTTT
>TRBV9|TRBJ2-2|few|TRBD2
CASSVASGGAGELFF
TGTGCCAGCAGCGTAGCCAGCGGGGGGGCCGGGGAGCTGTTTTTT
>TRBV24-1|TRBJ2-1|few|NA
CATSDPGRGEQFF
TGTGCCACCAGTGACCCCGGACGGGGAGAGCAGTTCTTC
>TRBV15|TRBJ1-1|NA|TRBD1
CATSRVHSRTGRGRTEAFF
TGTGCCACCAGCAGAGTTCATTCCCGGACAGGGAGGGGTCGCACTGAAGCTTTCTTT
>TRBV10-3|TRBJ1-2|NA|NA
CAISPRAGYGYTF
TGTGCCATCAGTCCGAGAGCTGGGTATGGCTACACCTTC
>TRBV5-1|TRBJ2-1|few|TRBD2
CASSLDRLAGNYNEQFF
TGCGCCAGCAGCTTGGATCGACTAGCGGGGAACTACAATGAGCAGTTCTTC
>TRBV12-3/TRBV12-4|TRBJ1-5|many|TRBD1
CASSYRTGGAFSQPQHF
TGTGCCAGCAGTTATAGGACAGGGGGCGCCTTCAGCCAGCCCCAGCATTTT
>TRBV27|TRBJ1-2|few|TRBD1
CASMAGQSNYGYTF
TGTGCCAGCATGGCGGGACAGAGTAACTATGGCTACACCTTC
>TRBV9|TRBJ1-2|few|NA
CASRSRGDYGYTF
TGTGCCAGCAGGTCCCGGGGGGACTATGGCTACACCTTC
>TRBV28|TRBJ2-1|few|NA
CASSLTPDPDHEQFF
TGTGCCAGCAGTTTAACCCCGGACCCGGACCATGAGCAGTTCTTC
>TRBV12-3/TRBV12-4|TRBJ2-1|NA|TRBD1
CASSWGQFLVEQFF
TGTGCCAGCAGTTGGGGACAGTTCCTTGTGGAGCAGTTCTTC
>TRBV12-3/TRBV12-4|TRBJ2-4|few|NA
CASSLGGARGNIQYF
TGTGCCAGCAGTTTGGGGGGGGCGAGGGGAAACATTCAGTACTTC
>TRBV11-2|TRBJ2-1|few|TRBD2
CASSPTSGGAWNEQFF
TGTGCCAGCAGCCCGACTAGCGGGGGGGCCTGGAATGAGCAGTTCTTC
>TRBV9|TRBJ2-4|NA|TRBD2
CASTPDSGSYIQYF
TGTGCCAGCACCCCTGATAGCGGGAGTTACATTCAGTACTTC
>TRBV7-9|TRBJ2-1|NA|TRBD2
CASSLPTGGNEQFF
TGTGCCAGCAGCCTACCGACGGGGGGTAATGAGCAGTTCTTC
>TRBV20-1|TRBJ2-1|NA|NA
CSASLNLAGNEQFF
TGCAGTGCTAGCTTAAACCTCGCCGGCAATGAGCAGTTCTTC
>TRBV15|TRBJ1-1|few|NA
CATSREGRVNTEAFF
TGTGCCACCAGCAGAGAGGGCAGAGTGAACACTGAAGCTTTCTTT
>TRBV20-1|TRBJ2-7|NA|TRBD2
CSATSGISYEQYF
TGCAGTGCCACTAGCGGTATTTCCTACGAGCAGTACTTC
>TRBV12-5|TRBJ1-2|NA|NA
CASGLTLLGYGYTF
TGTGCTAGTGGTTTGACCCTGCTTGGTTATGGCTACACCTTC
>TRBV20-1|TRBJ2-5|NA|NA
CSAGSVGEETQYF
TGCAGTGCTGGCTCAGTGGGTGAAGAGACCCAGTACTTC
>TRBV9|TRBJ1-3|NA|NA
CASSLTSGNTIYF
TGTGCCAGCAGCCTCACCTCTGGAAACACCATATATTTT